This T cell receptor (beta chain) was identified in a study of regulatory T cells. V lost 3 bases to trimming and J lost 5 bases; unmatched junction nucleotides: 9. The CDR3 extends over 17 amino acids. Looked up from germline, CDR1 is LGHNT and CDR2 is FRNRAP. Details on this clone: What it binds is not known.

The primer mix had 52 TRBV and 13 TRBJ primers. The table came from immunoSEQ multiplex PCR; TCRdb's copy has only in-frame clones and leaves some out. The table lists about 17,000 clones, about 92% of them singletons. Every patient with CD3G deficiency had evidence of autoimmunity. The study's findings and limits: Patient CD8+ T cells trended nonsignificantly toward lower Shannon entropy than control CD8+ cells. In patients, unique TRB V-J pairs were restricted and V/J usage skewed, especially in Tregs.

Material: CD8+ T cells sorted from blood. The chain has TRBV12-5 and TRBJ2-1; 11 bases map to TRBD2. This sequence was found in a young adult with CD3G deficiency. CDR3 nucleotides: TGTGCTAGTGGTTTTACTCTAGCGGGGGGATCGAACAATGAGCAGTTCTTC. Translation gives CASGFTLAGGSNNEQFF.